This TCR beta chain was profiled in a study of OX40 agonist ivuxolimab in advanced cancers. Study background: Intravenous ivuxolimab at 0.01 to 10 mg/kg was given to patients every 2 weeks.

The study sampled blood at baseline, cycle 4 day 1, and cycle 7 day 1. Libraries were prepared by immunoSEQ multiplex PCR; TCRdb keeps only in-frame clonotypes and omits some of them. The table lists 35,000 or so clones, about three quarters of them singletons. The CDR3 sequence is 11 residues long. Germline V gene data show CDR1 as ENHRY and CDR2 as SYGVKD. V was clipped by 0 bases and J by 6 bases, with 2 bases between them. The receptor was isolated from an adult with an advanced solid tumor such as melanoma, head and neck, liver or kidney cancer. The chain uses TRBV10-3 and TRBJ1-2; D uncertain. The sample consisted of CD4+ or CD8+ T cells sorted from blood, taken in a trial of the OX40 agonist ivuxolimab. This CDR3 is CAISESHGYTF. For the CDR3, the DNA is TGTGCCATCAGTGAGTCTCATGGCTACACCTTC.